Sequencing of this T cell receptor beta chain was carried out in a study of cytomegalovirus exposure and HLA in healthy donors. Only in-frame clones appear in the TCRdb table, and some are missing; sequencing was by immunoSEQ multiplex PCR. There are 50,000 to 65,000 clones in the sample; 96% occur only once, and 0.9% to 1.5% lies in the top ten. CDR1 is MDHEN and CDR2 is SYDVKM in the germline V gene. V lost 6 bases to trimming and J lost 7 bases; unmatched junction nucleotides: 17. This CDR3 is 18 amino acids long. The sequenced sample consisted of PBMCs. The clonotype comes from a woman between 18 and 29 years old in good health and CMV-seronegative. The chain combines TRBV28 with TRBJ2-4; 11 bases align to TRBD1. CDR3 sequence: CASSHGQGAPNEWNIQYF. The CDR3 nucleotides read TGTGCCAGCAGCCACGGACAGGGGGCTCCCAACGAGTGGAACATTCAGTACTTC.